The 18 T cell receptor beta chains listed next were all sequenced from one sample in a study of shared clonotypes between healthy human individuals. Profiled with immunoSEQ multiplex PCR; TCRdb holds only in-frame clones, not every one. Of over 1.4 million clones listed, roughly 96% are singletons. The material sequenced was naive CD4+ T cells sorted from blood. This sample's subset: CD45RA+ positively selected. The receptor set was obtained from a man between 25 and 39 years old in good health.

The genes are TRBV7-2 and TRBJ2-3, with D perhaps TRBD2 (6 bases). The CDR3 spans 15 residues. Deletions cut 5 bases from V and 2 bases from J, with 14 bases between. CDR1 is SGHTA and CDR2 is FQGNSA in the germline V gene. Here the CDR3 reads CASSLGLRDTDTQYF. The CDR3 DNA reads TGTGCCAGCAGCCTGGGACTTCGGGACACAGATACGCAGTATTTT. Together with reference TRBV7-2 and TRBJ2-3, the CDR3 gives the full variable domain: GAGVSQSPSNKVTEKGKDVELRCDPISGHTALYWYRQSLGQGLEFLIYFQGNSAPDKSGLPSDRFSAERTGGSVSTLTIQRTQQEDSAVYLCASSLGLRDTDTQYFGPGTRLTVL.

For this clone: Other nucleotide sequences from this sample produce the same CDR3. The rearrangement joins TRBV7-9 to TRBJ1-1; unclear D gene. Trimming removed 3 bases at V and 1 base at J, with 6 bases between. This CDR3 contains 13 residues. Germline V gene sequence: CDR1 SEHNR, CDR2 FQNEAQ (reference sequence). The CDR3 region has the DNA TGTGCCAGCAGCTTTTCAGGGAACACTGAAGCTTTCTTT. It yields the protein CASSFSGNTEAFF. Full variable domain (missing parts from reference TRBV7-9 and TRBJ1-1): DTGVSQNPRHKITKRGQNVTFRCDPISEHNRLYWYRQTLGQGPEFLTYFQNEAQLEKSRLLSDRFSAERPKGSFSTLEIQRTEQGDSAMYLCASSFSGNTEAFFGQGTRLTVV.

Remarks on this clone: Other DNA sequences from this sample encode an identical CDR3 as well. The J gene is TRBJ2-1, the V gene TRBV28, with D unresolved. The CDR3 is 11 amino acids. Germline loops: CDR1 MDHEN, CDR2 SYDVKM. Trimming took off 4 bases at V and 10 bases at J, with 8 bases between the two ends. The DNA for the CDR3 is TGTGCCAGCAGTTCCCGTGGGGAGCAGTTCTTC. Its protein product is CASSSRGEQFF.

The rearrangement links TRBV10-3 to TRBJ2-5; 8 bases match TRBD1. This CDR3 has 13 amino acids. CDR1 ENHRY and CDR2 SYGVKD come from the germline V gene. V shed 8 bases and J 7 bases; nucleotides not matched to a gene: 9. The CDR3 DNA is TGTGCCATCCAGGACAGGGAGACGGGGACCCAGTACTTC. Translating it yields CAIQDRETGTQYF.

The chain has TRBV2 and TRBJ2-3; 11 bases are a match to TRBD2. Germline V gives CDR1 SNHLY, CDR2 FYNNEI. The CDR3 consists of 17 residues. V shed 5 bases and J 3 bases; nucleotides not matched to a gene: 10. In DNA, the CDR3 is TGTGCCAGCAGTCAATACGGACTAGCGGGCTCAACAGATACGCAGTATTTT. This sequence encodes CASSQYGLAGSTDTQYF.

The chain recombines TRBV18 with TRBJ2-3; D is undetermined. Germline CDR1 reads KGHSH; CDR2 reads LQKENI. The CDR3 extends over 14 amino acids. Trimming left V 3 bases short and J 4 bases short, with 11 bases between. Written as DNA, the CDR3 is TGTGCCAGCTCACCGGCCCACGGACCAGATACGCAGTATTTT. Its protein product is CASSPAHGPDTQYF.

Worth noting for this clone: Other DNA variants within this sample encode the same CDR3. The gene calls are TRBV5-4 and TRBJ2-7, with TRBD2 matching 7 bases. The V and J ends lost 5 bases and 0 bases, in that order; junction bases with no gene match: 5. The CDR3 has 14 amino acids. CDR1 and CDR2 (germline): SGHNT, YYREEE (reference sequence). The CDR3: CASSLSGNSYEQYF. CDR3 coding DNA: TGTGCCAGCAGTTTAAGCGGGAACTCCTACGAGCAGTACTTC.

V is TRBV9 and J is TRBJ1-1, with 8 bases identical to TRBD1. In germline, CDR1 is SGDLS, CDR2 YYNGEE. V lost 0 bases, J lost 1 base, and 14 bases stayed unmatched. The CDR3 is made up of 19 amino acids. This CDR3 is CASSVVQGVPFYSNTEAFF. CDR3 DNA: TGTGCCAGCAGCGTAGTACAGGGGGTGCCCTTTTATTCGAACACTGAAGCTTTCTTT.

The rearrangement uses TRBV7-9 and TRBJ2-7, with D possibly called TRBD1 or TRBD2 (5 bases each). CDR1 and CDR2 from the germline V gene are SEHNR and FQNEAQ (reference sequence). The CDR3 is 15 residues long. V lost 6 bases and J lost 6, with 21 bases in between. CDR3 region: CASSKIGTGASEQYF. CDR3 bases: TGTGCCAGCAGTAAAATCGGGACGGGCGCCTCCGAGCAGTACTTC.

CDR3 amino acids: CASSIASGSYNEQFF. CDR3 bases: TGTGCCAGTAGTATAGCTAGCGGGAGCTACAATGAGCAGTTCTTC. The rearrangement links TRBV19 to TRBJ2-1; TRBD2 aligns across 10 bases. Germline V lookup: CDR1 LNHDA, CDR2 SQIVND (reference sequence). This CDR3 is 15 amino acids long. J was trimmed by 3 bases and V by 1 base; bases with no gene match: 0.

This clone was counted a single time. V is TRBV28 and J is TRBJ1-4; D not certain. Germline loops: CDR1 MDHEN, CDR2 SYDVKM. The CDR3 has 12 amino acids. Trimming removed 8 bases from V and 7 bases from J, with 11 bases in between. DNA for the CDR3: TGTGCCAGCGCCCAGGTCGGTGAAAAACTGTTTTTT. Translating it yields CASAQVGEKLFF.

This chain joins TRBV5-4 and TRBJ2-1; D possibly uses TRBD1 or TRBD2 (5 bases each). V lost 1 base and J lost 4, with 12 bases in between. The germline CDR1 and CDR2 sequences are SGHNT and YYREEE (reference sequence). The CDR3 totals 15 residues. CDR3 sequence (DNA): TGTGCCAGCAGCTTGATGGGACGGACGTACAATGAGCAGTTCTTC. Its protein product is CASSLMGRTYNEQFF.

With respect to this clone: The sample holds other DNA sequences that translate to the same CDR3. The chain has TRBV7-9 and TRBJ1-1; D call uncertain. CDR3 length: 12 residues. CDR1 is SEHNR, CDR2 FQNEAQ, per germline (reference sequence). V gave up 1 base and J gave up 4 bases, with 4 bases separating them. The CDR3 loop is CASSLGFTEAFF. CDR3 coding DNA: TGTGCCAGCAGCTTAGGTTTCACTGAAGCTTTCTTT. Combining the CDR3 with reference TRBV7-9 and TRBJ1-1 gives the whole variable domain DTGVSQNPRHKITKRGQNVTFRCDPISEHNRLYWYRQTLGQGPEFLTYFQNEAQLEKSRLLSDRFSAERPKGSFSTLEIQRTEQGDSAMYLCASSLGFTEAFFGQGTRLTVV.

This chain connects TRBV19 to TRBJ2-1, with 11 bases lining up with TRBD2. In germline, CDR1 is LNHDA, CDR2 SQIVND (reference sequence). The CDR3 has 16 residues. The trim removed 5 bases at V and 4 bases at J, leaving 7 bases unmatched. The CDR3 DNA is TGTGCCAGTAGTGTTAGGGGGACTAGCGGATACAATGAGCAGTTCTTC. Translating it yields CASSVRGTSGYNEQFF.

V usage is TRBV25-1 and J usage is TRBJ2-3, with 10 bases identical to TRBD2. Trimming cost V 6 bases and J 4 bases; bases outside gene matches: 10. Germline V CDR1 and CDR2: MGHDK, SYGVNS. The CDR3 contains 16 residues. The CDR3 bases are TGTGCCAGCAGCCCCTTTAGCGGGAGGAGAGCAGATACGCAGTATTTT. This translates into CASSPFSGRRADTQYF.

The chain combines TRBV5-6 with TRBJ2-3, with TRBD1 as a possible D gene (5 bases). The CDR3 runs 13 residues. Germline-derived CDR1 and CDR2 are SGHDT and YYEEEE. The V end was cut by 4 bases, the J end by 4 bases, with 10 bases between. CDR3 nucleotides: TGTGCCAGCAGCCGCGAAGGGGCAGATACGCAGTATTTT. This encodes CASSREGADTQYF. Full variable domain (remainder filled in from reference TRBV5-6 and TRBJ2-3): DAGVTQSPTHLIKTRGQQVTLRCSPKSGHDTVSWYQQALGQGPQFIFQYYEEEERQRGNFPDRFSGHQFPNYSSELNVNALLLGDSALYLCASSREGADTQYFGPGTRLTVL.

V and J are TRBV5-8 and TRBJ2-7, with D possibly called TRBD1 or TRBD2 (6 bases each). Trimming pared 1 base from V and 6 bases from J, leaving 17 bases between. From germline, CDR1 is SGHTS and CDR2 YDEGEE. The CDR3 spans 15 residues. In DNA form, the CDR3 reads TGTGCCAGCAGCTTGTGGAGCCGGGGGCATGGCGAGCAGTACTTC. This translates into CASSLWSRGHGEQYF. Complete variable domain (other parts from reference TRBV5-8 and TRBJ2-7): EAGVTQSPTHLIKTRGQQATLRCSPISGHTSVYWYQQALGLGLQFLLWYDEGEERNRGNFPPRFSGRQFPNYSSELNVNALELEDSALYLCASSLWSRGHGEQYFGPGTRLTVT.

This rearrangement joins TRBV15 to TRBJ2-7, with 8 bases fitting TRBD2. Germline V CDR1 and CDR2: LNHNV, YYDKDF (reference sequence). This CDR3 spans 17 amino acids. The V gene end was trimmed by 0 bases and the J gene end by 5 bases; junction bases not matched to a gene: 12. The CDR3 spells CATSRDGRALKIDEQYF. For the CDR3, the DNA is TGTGCCACCAGCAGAGACGGGAGGGCCCTGAAGATCGACGAGCAGTACTTC.